Listed below are T cell receptor beta chains from one sample, sequenced in a study of technical replicates of blood from a few donors. Generated by immunoSEQ multiplex PCR, the TCRdb table keeps only in-frame clones and is missing some. The sample lists 55,000 to 75,000 clones, roughly 94% seen once, with under 3% in the top ten. Sequences were obtained from PBMCs. Every receptor here comes from a human donor in good health. Some clones in this sample may be carry-over from other donors' samples. CDR3s include the opening cysteine and the closing phenylalanine or tryptophan. Fields, in order: V gene, D gene, clone size, J gene, CDR3 DNA, CDR3 protein. A D gene is named only where the DNA matches it firmly. Size is stated for part of the rows, as once, few or many counts, or as a class when the clone is expanded.

TRBV6-1	TRBD1	.	TRBJ1-1	TGTGCCAGCAGTGCCGTTACGGCAGGGGGCCCAACAGAAGCTTTCTTT	CASSAVTAGGPTEAFF
TRBV20-1	.	.	TRBJ1-2	TGCAGTGCTAGATTTCGAGATGGCTACACCTTC	CSARFRDGYTF
TRBV7-2	.	.	TRBJ2-3	TGTGCCAGCAGCTACCGGTCAGGCCTCACAGATACGCAGTATTTT	CASSYRSGLTDTQYF
TRBV4-2	TRBD1	once	TRBJ1-5	TGTGCCAGCAGCCCAGGTCCCCGACAGGGGGATCAGCCCCAGCATTTT	CASSPGPRQGDQPQHF
TRBV19	TRBD2	.	TRBJ2-1	TGTGCCAGTAGTATAGCTTCGGGAGGGGCCCCGTTCTTC	CASSIASGGAPFF
TRBV10-1	.	.	TRBJ1-2	TGCGCCAGCAGTGACAGGGGCTTCTTCGCCGTCTATGGCTACACCTTC	CASSDRGFFAVYGYTF
TRBV6-6	.	once	TRBJ2-3	TGTGCCAGCAGTTACTCGAGTCCCAGGGATACGCAGTATTTT	CASSYSSPRDTQYF
TRBV6-1	.	.	TRBJ1-3	TGTGCCAGCCAAGAGAGGAACACCATATATTTT	CASQERNTIYF
TRBV5-5	.	.	TRBJ1-2	TGTGCCAGCAGCTTGGAACACCTCCTCCATGGCTACACCTTC	CASSLEHLLHGYTF
TRBV5-6	TRBD1	.	TRBJ2-7	TGTGCCAGCAGCACAATGTGGACAGGGGGCTTAAGGGGTTCCTACGAGCAGTACTTC	CASSTMWTGGLRGSYEQYF
TRBV10-3	.	.	TRBJ2-2	TGTGCCATCGGGGGGCTAGCGGCGAACACCGGGGAGCTGTTTTTT	CAIGGLAANTGELFF
TRBV18	.	.	TRBJ1-5	TGTGCCAGCTCACCGGGACTCAATAGCAATCAGCCCCAGCATTTT	CASSPGLNSNQPQHF
TRBV4-2	.	.	TRBJ2-1	TGTGCCAGCAGCCAAGTCCTACCCCAATCTGAGCAGTTCTTC	CASSQVLPQSEQFF
TRBV5-4	.	.	TRBJ2-7	TGTGCCAGCAGCCAAGGACATCGCTACGAGCAGTACTTC	CASSQGHRYEQYF
TRBV5-1	TRBD2	.	TRBJ2-7	TGCGCCAGCAGGCTAGGTTGGCGGGAGCTCGATGAGCAGTACTTC	CASRLGWRELDEQYF
TRBV13	.	.	TRBJ1-5	TGTGCCAGCAGCTTAGGCCTACCTGGGAGGGGTCAACAGCCCCAGCATTTT	CASSLGLPGRGQQPQHF
TRBV4-3	.	few	TRBJ1-2	TGCGCCAGCAGCCCTCAAACGGGACACGCCCTTGGCTACACCTTC	CASSPQTGHALGYTF
TRBV7-6	.	.	TRBJ2-7	TGTGCCAGCAGCCTCCAACAGGGATCCTACGAGCAGTACTTC	CASSLQQGSYEQYF
TRBV4-1	.	.	TRBJ2-1	TGCGCCAGCAGCCAAGATCTGGGGGCTGGGTACAATGAGCAGTTCTTC	CASSQDLGAGYNEQFF
TRBV6-5	.	once	TRBJ1-1	TGTGCCAGCAGTTACGGGACATTGGGCACTGAAGCTTTCTTT	CASSYGTLGTEAFF
TRBV2	.	.	TRBJ1-6	TGTGCCAGCAATCAGGGACTGGACACACGAAATTCACCCCTCCACTTT	CASNQGLDTRNSPLHF
TRBV6-5	TRBD1	.	TRBJ1-1	TGTGCCAGCAGTTATACAGGGGGCTTGAACACTGAAGCTTTCTTT	CASSYTGGLNTEAFF
TRBV5-1	.	.	TRBJ2-3	TGCGCCAGCAGCCCTAAGCGGGTTAGCACAGATACGCAGTATTTT	CASSPKRVSTDTQYF
TRBV4-2	.	.	TRBJ2-7	TGTGCCAGCAGCCGAAACAGGGCAACCTACGAGCAGTACTTC	CASSRNRATYEQYF
TRBV10-3	.	.	TRBJ1-2	TGTGCCATCAGTGGAGGATCGGACTATGGCTACACCTTC	CAISGGSDYGYTF
TRBV4-3	.	.	TRBJ1-2	TGCGCCAGCAGCCAAGATATCGTGGGCCCTCGCTATGGCTACACCTTC	CASSQDIVGPRYGYTF
TRBV28	TRBD1	.	TRBJ1-5	TGTGCCAGCCGGGACAGCTTTTATAGCAATCAGCCCCAGCATTTT	CASRDSFYSNQPQHF
TRBV19	.	.	TRBJ2-3	TGTGCCAGTAGTGGTAGCCCTAACACAGATACGCAGTATTTT	CASSGSPNTDTQYF
TRBV7-9	.	.	TRBJ1-1	TGTGCCAGCAACACTGGACAGAACACTGAAGCTTTCTTT	CASNTGQNTEAFF
TRBV7-2	TRBD2	.	TRBJ2-2	TGTGCCAGCAGCTCAGCAGCTGGGGCTAGCGGGAAGTTCGCGAACACCGGGGAGCTGTTTTTT	CASSSAAGASGKFANTGELFF
TRBV28	TRBD1	.	TRBJ1-1	TGTGCCAGCAGCCAGACAGGGACTGAAGCTTTCTTT	CASSQTGTEAFF
TRBV6-1	TRBD1	once	TRBJ2-3	TGTGCCAGCAGTGTACCATACGGGGCTCCGGGACAGGGTCTAGATACGCAGTATTTT	CASSVPYGAPGQGLDTQYF
TRBV30	.	.	TRBJ1-4	TGTGCCTGGAGTTCCTCGGAGGAAAAACTGTTTTTT	CAWSSSEEKLFF
TRBV7-3	.	.	TRBJ1-2	TGTGCCAGCAGCTTGGAGGGGACCTATGGCTACACCTTC	CASSLEGTYGYTF
TRBV6-1	.	.	TRBJ2-5	TGTGCCAGCAGTGATATTTACTCTGGGGCAGGCGGTTCAGAGACCCAGTACTTC	CASSDIYSGAGGSETQYF
TRBV7-9	TRBD1	.	TRBJ1-1	TGTGCCAGCAGCGCACGACAGGGTGGGAACACTGAAGCTTTCTTT	CASSARQGGNTEAFF
TRBV7-9	.	.	TRBJ2-4	TGTGCCAGCAGCTTAGAATCGGGAGTTGGCATTCAGTACTTC	CASSLESGVGIQYF
TRBV14	.	.	TRBJ2-7	TGTGCCAGCAGCCTCCTGGGGCTAGGCGAGCAGTACTTC	CASSLLGLGEQYF
TRBV28	.	.	TRBJ1-3	TGTGCCAGCACATTCGGGGGGCCTGGAAACACCATATATTTT	CASTFGGPGNTIYF
TRBV7-9	.	.	TRBJ2-5	TGTGCCAGCAGCTTAGTGTCGGCGGTACAGACCCAGTACTTC	CASSLVSAVQTQYF
TRBV30	.	.	TRBJ2-2	TGTGCCTGGAGTCAAGGGGGAGGGTTGAACACCGGGGAGCTGTTTTTT	CAWSQGGGLNTGELFF
TRBV6-1	TRBD1	.	TRBJ1-5	TGTGCCAGCTTTGGGACAGGGTACAATCAGCCCCAGCATTTT	CASFGTGYNQPQHF
TRBV7-2	.	.	TRBJ1-1	TGTGCCAGCAGCTTAAGTAGGGGCTGGAACACTGAAGCTTTCTTT	CASSLSRGWNTEAFF
TRBV5-4	TRBD1	.	TRBJ1-2	TGTGCCAGCGGGACAGGGAATGTTGGCTACACCTTC	CASGTGNVGYTF
TRBV11-3	TRBD1	.	TRBJ2-1	TGTGCCAGCAGCTTAGGGGGGACAGGCTACAATGAGCAGTTCTTC	CASSLGGTGYNEQFF
TRBV6-1	TRBD1	.	TRBJ1-1	TGTGCCAGCAGTGGTTGGACAGGAGGGGTACGAGAAGCTTTCTTT	CASSGWTGGVREAFF
TRBV7-9	.	.	TRBJ1-1	TGTGCCAGCACCGGGGGTGGTAGGGGAACTGAAGCTTTCTTT	CASTGGGRGTEAFF
TRBV13	TRBD1	once	TRBJ1-2	TGTGCCAGCAGCCCAAGGGACAGGACTTACTATGGCTACACCTTC	CASSPRDRTYYGYTF
TRBV7-9	.	.	TRBJ1-2	TGTGCCAGCAGCTCAATCAGGGGATGGGAGGGCTACACCTTC	CASSSIRGWEGYTF
TRBV7-8	.	.	TRBJ2-7	TGTGCCAGCAGTTCAGAGGGCTACGAGCAGTACTTC	CASSSEGYEQYF
TRBV7-3	TRBD1	once	TRBJ2-1	TGTGCCAGCAGCTCCACCGGGACAGGCAACAATGAGCAGTTCTTC	CASSSTGTGNNEQFF
TRBV7-9	.	.	TRBJ2-2	TGTGCCAGCAGGCCAGGGGCCAGACAAAACACCGGGGAGCTGTTTTTT	CASRPGARQNTGELFF
TRBV6-4	TRBD2	.	TRBJ2-1	TGTGCCAGCAATAAAGCGGGAGATGAGAATGAGCAGTTCTTC	CASNKAGDENEQFF
TRBV7-9	TRBD2	.	TRBJ2-7	TGTGCCAGCAGCCCAAGCGGGGGCTACGAGCAGTACTTC	CASSPSGGYEQYF